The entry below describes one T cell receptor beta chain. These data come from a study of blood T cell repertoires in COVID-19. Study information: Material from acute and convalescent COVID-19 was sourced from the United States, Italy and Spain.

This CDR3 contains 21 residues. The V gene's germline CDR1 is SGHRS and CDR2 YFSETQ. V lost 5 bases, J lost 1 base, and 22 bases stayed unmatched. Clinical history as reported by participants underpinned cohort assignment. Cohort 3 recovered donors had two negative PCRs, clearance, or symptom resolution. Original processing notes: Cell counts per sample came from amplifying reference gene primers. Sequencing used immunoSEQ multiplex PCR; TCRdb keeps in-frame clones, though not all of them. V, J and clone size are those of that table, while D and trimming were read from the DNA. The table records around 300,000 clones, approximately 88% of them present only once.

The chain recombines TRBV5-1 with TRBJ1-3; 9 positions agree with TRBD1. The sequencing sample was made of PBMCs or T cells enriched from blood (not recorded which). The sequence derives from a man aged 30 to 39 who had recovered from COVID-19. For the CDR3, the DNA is TGCGCCAGCAGGCCGGACTACGGACAGGGGAAAGAGGGTTATTCTGGAAACACCATATATTTT. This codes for CASRPDYGQGKEGYSGNTIYF. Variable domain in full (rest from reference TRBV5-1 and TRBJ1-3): KAGVTQTPRYLIKTRGQQVTLSCSPISGHRSVSWYQQTPGQGLQFLFEYFSETQRNKGNFPGRFSGRQFSNSRSEMNVSTLELGDSALYLCASRPDYGQGKEGYSGNTIYFGEGSWLTVV.